This paragraph covers one T cell receptor beta chain sequence. Antigen specificity is unknown. At one end the junction does not follow the germline gene, possibly because of a read error. The study ran the assay at deep level. Unsorted PBMC DNA underwent sequencing on ten immunoSEQ deep assay plates. Methods used by the authors: From ImmunoSEQ came sequences covering only the junction and carrying no quality scores, so filtering differed. TCRdb's table, derived via immunoSEQ multiplex PCR, lists solely in-frame clones and lacks some. D and trimming come from the DNA, and the V and J calls and clone size come from that table. The table includes about 480,000 clones, over 60% detected once. These data belong to a study of shared clonotypes between healthy human individuals. Points from the study as a whole: Researchers sampled only blood; tissue repertoires likely differ.

CDR3 length: 15 amino acids. Germline V gene data show CDR1 as SSHAT and CDR2 as FNYEAQ (reference sequence). The sample comprised PBMCs. The J gene is TRBJ2-3, the V gene TRBV7-7, with TRBD2 matching 7 bases. This TCR derives from a woman between 40 and 55 years old in good health. Some clones in this sample may be carry-over from other donors' samples. CDR3 sequence (DNA): TGTGCTAGCAGCCCGCAACTAGCGAGCCGGGATACGCAGTATTTT. Its protein product is CASSPQLASRDTQYF.